Following are 19 T cell receptor beta chains from one sample sequenced in a study of PD-L1 blockade in urothelial cancer listed by TCRdb under 2017. The time point label for this specimen denotes: peripheral blood 6 weeks after treatment start. Libraries came from the immunoSEQ multiplex PCR assay. This immuneACCESS table, as held by TCRdb, lists in-frame sequences with V and J called but not all clones. Of the missing ones, under half trace to an unresolved V gene in checked studies; the others have no known cause. For this sample there are 66,000 or so clones; around nine tenths appear just once. The top ten constitute around 11% of the sample. The sequenced sample was PBMCs, obtained around atezolizumab (anti-PD-L1) treatment. The receptors were gathered from a man aged 60-69 years with urothelial cancer.

This chain uses TRBV7-9 with TRBJ2-1, with 10 bases fitting TRBD2. Trimming removed 3 bases from V and 5 bases from J; junction bases left unmatched: 7. This CDR3 contains 16 residues. Germline V gene data show CDR1 as SEHNR and CDR2 as FQNEAQ (reference sequence). CDR3 protein: CASSFAGSGGDNEQFF. The CDR3 coding sequence is TGTGCCAGCAGCTTTGCTGGCAGCGGGGGGGACAATGAGCAGTTCTTC.

The chain uses TRBV6-6 and TRBJ1-4; D uncertain. V lost 2 bases and J 2 bases, leaving 6 bases between the germline ends. The germline V gene encodes CDR1 MNHNY and CDR2 SVGAGI (reference sequence). The CDR3 loop spans 14 amino acids. The CDR3 nucleotides are TGTGCCAGCAGTTACCGGGAGACTAATGAAAAACTGTTTTTT. It yields the protein CASSYRETNEKLFF.

The rearrangement links TRBV28 to TRBJ2-5; TRBD2 might be the D (6 bases). Trimming removed 4 bases at V and 2 bases at J, with 14 bases between. This CDR3 spans 15 amino acids. Looked up from germline, CDR1 is MDHEN and CDR2 is SYDVKM. The CDR3 protein is CASSYHRDFQETQYF. The CDR3 DNA follows: TGTGCCAGCAGTTACCACCGGGACTTTCAAGAGACCCAGTACTTC.

The chain employs TRBV30 and TRBJ1-2; D is uncertain. Trimming took 0 bases from V and 11 from J, leaving 10 bases between them. Germline V gives CDR1 GTSNPN, CDR2 SVGIG (reference sequence). The CDR3 totals 11 residues. The DNA of the CDR3 is TGTGCCTGGAGTGTACGGCGGGATTACACCTTC. Its translation: CAWSVRRDYTF.

The genes are TRBV18 and TRBJ1-3; 9 bases agree with TRBD1. The CDR3 extends over 16 amino acids. V shed 3 bases, J shed 4 bases, and the junction held 7 bases outside the gene matches. Germline V gene sequence: CDR1 KGHSH, CDR2 LQKENI. CDR3 DNA: TGTGCCAGCTCACCGGGACAGGGCAGTGCCGGAAACACCATATATTTT. This sequence encodes CASSPGQGSAGNTIYF.

The chain uses TRBV27 and TRBJ1-5; 8 nucleotides align to TRBD1. The CDR3 spans 16 residues. Germline V CDR1 and CDR2: MNHEY, SMNVEV (reference sequence). V shed 5 bases, J shed 6 bases, and the junction held 12 bases outside the gene matches. The CDR3 bases are TGTGCCAGCAGTCCCGACGGACAGGGCAGGTTTCAGCCCCAGCATTTT. Translating gives CASSPDGQGRFQPQHF.

This chain links TRBV2 with TRBJ1-1, with D uncertain. The CDR3 has 13 amino acids. The germline V gene encodes CDR1 SNHLY and CDR2 FYNNEI. V was trimmed by 2 bases and J by 2 bases, leaving 6 bases between them. The chain's CDR3 is CASSEPGNTEAFF. CDR3 coding DNA: TGTGCCAGCAGTGAACCGGGTAACACTGAAGCTTTCTTT. Drawing the rest from reference TRBV2 and TRBJ1-1, the complete variable domain is EPEVTQTPSHQVTQMGQEVILRCVPISNHLYFYWYRQILGQKVEFLVSFYNNEISEKSEIFDDQFSVERPDGSNFTLKIRSTKLEDSAMYFCASSEPGNTEAFFGQGTRLTVV.

This chain links TRBV23-1 with TRBJ1-5, with 7 bases identical to TRBD1. TRBV23-1 is an ORF, and what it does is uncertain. V lost 4 bases to trimming and J lost 3 bases; unmatched junction nucleotides: 6. The CDR3 is made up of 15 amino acids. This CDR3 reads CASSPNRGPNQPQHF. DNA of the CDR3: TGCGCCAGCAGTCCTAACAGGGGTCCCAATCAGCCCCAGCATTTT.

The sample holds a few counts of this clone. This chain uses TRBV5-1 with TRBJ2-7, with TRBD2 identical over 14 bases. J gave up 3 bases and V 2 bases, and 4 bases lay outside the gene matches. The V gene's germline CDR1 is SGHRS and CDR2 YFSETQ. The CDR3 is 16 residues long. The CDR3 region has the DNA TGCGCCAGCAGCTTCTCCGGGACTAGCGGGGGCTACGAGCAGTACTTC. It yields the protein CASSFSGTSGGYEQYF.

The V gene is TRBV28, the J gene TRBJ1-4; TRBD1 matches 8 bases. Germline values: CDR1 MDHEN, CDR2 SYDVKM. V gave up 5 bases and J gave up 8 bases; unmatched junction bases: 4. This CDR3 has 13 residues. The CDR3 DNA reads as TGTGCCAGCAGTATAGACAGGGGAGAAAAACTGTTTTTT. This encodes CASSIDRGEKLFF. Variable domain in full (rest from reference TRBV28 and TRBJ1-4): DVKVTQSSRYLVKRTGEKVFLECVQDMDHENMFWYRQDPGLGLRLIYFSYDVKMKEKGDIPEGYSVSREKKERFSLILESASTNQTSMYLCASSIDRGEKLFFGSGTQLSVL.

This chain connects TRBV19 to TRBJ2-7; weak D call: TRBD2 (5 bases). Trimming took 3 bases from V and 4 from J, leaving 10 bases between them. Germline-derived CDR1 and CDR2 are LNHDA and SQIVND (reference sequence). The CDR3 runs 13 residues. The CDR3 protein is CASSMKRGYEQYF. CDR3 nucleotide sequence: TGTGCCAGTAGTATGAAACGGGGATACGAGCAGTACTTC.

The chain links TRBV20-1 to TRBJ1-3; D is undetermined. Trimming took 3 bases from V and 4 from J, leaving 4 bases between them. Germline lookup yields CDR1 DFQATT and CDR2 SNEGSKA (reference sequence). The length of the CDR3 is 11 residues. The CDR3 DNA reads TGCAGTGCTAGTAAAGGAAACACCATATATTTT. The encoded protein is CSASKGNTIYF.

The chain uses TRBV6-1 and TRBJ2-4; tentative D call: TRBD1 (5 bases). This CDR3 is built from 14 residues. Trimming shortened V by 6 bases and J by 7 bases, and 16 bases separated the two germline ends. The germline V gene encodes CDR1 MNHNS and CDR2 SASEGT. The CDR3 DNA follows: TGTGCCAGCAGCGTCAGGGTTGATCGGAACATTCAGTACTTC. Its translation is CASSVRVDRNIQYF.

This clone showed up just once. This chain links TRBV19 with TRBJ1-4; unclear D gene. CDR1 and CDR2 (germline): LNHDA, SQIVND (reference sequence). The V end lost 5 bases, the J end lost 8 bases, and 15 bases lay between the germline ends. This CDR3 has 14 amino acids. The CDR3 DNA is TGTGCCAGTAGTCGAGGTCAAACGGGGGAAAAACTGTTTTTT. Amino acid sequence: CASSRGQTGEKLFF.

The V and J genes are TRBV5-1 and TRBJ2-3, with 10 positions matching TRBD2. Germline V lookup: CDR1 SGHRS, CDR2 YFSETQ. The CDR3 runs 16 residues. V dropped 0 bases and J dropped 3; count of bases not matched to a gene: 4. DNA for the CDR3: TGCGCCAGCAGCTTGGAAGCGGGGGGGCTTACAGATACGCAGTATTTT. This translates into CASSLEAGGLTDTQYF.

The rearrangement links TRBV5-1 to TRBJ1-5; TRBD1 might be the D (6 bases). The CDR3 is 15 residues long. Trimming shortened V by 2 bases and J by 2 bases, and 11 bases separated the two germline ends. Germline assignment: CDR1 SGHRS and CDR2 YFSETQ. The CDR3 bases are TGCGCCAGCAGCTTTACAGGGAGTGGCAATCAGCCCCAGCATTTT. Residues: CASSFTGSGNQPQHF.

The chain is built from TRBV27 and TRBJ1-5, with D maybe TRBD1 (5 bases). This CDR3 spans 13 amino acids. Trimming shortened V by 5 bases and J by 10 bases, and 15 bases separated the two germline ends. Germline CDR1 MNHEY, CDR2 SMNVEV (reference sequence). CDR3 coding DNA: TGTGCCAGCAGTACCTTTTCAAGGGGCCCCCAGCATTTT. Amino acid sequence: CASSTFSRGPQHF.

This sequence joins TRBV28 and TRBJ1-2; 9 nucleotides line up with TRBD1. The CDR3 has 16 amino acids. With 5 bases clipped from V and 8 bases from J, the junction kept 15 bases outside the gene matches. From germline, CDR1 is MDHEN and CDR2 SYDVKM. The CDR3: CASSRGNGQGRPGYTF. The DNA for the CDR3 is TGTGCCAGCAGTCGCGGGAACGGACAGGGGAGGCCCGGCTACACCTTC.

The gene calls are TRBV7-2 and TRBJ1-3; 10 nucleotides match TRBD1. The CDR3 is made up of 15 amino acids. V gave up 9 bases and J gave up 5 bases; unmatched junction bases: 10. CDR1 is SGHTA and CDR2 is FQGNSA in the germline V gene. The CDR3 sequence is CASSATGGVRNTIYF. In nucleotides, the CDR3 is TGTGCCAGTAGCGCGACAGGGGGCGTCCGAAACACCATATATTTT.